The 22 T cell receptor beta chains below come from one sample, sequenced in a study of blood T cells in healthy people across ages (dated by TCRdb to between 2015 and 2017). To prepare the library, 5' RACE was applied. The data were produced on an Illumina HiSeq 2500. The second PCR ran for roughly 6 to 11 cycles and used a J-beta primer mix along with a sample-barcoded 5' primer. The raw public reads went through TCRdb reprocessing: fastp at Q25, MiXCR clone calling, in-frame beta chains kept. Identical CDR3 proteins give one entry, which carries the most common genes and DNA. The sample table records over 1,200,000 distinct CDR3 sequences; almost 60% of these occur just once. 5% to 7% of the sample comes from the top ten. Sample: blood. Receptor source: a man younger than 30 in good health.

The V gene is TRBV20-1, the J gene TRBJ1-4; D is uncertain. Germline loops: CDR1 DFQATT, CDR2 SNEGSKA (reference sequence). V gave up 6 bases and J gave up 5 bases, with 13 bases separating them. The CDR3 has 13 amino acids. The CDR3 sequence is CSASTAHNEKLFF. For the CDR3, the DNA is TGCAGTGCGTCGACTGCACACAATGAAAAACTGTTTTTT.

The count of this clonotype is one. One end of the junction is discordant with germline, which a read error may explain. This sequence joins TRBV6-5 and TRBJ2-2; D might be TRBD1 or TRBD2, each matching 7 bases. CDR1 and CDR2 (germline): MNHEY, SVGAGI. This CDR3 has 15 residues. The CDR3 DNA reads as TGTGTCAGCAGTGCGACAGGGAGGGGCACCGGGGAGCTGTTTTTT. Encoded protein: CVSSATGRGTGELFF.

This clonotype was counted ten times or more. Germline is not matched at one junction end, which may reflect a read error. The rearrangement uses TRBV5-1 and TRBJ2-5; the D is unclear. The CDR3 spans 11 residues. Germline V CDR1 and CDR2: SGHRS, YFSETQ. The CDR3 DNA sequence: TGTGCCAGCAGCTTAGATGAGACCCAGTACTTC. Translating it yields CASSLDETQYF.

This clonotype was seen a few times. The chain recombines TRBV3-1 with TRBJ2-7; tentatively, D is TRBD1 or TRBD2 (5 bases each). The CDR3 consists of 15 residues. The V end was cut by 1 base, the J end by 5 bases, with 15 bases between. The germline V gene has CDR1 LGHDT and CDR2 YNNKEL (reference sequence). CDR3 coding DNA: TGTGCCAGCAGCCAAGGGGCGAGCCCGGGACACGAGCAGTACTTC. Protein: CASSQGASPGHEQYF.

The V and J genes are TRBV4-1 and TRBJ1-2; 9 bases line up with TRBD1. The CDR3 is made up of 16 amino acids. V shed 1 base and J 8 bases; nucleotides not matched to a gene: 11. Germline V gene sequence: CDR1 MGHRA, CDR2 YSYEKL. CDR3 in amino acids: CASSQVTGGGLEGYTF. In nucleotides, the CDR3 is TGCGCCAGCAGCCAAGTTACAGGGGGCGGTCTGGAAGGCTACACCTTC.

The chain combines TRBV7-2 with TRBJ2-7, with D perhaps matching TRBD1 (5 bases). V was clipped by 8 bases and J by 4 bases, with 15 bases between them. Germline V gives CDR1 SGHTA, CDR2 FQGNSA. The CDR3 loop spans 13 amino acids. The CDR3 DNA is TGTGCCAGCGGAGACAGAAACGGGTACGAGCAGTACTTC. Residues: CASGDRNGYEQYF.

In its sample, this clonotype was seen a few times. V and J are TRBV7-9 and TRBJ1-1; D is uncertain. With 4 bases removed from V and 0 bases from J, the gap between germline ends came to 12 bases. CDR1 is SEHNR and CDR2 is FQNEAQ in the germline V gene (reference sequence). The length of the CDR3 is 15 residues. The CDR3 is CASSSQATVNTEAFF. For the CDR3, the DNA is TGTGCCAGCAGCTCCCAGGCCACGGTGAACACTGAAGCTTTCTTT.

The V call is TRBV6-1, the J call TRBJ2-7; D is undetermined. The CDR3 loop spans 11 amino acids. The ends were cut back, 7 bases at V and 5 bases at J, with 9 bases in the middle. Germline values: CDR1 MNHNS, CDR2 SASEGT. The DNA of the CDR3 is TGTGCCAGCATCAGTTTCGACGAGCAGTACTTC. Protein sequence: CASISFDEQYF.

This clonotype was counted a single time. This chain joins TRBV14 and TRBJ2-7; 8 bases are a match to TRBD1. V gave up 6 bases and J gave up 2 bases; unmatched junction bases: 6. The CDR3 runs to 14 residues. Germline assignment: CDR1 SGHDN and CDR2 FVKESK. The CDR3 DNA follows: TGTGCCAGCAGATTACGACAGGGGACCTACGAGCAGTACTTC. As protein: CASRLRQGTYEQYF.

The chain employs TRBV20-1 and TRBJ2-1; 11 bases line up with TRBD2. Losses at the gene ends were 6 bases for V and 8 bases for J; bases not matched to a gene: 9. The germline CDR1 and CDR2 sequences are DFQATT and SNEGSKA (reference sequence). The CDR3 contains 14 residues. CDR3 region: CSAALAGGVDEQFF. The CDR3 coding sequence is TGCAGTGCGGCGCTAGCGGGAGGAGTCGATGAGCAGTTCTTC.

The CDR3 sequence: CASSLAVGSHEQYF. In DNA form, the CDR3 reads TGTGCCAGCAGCTTAGCCGTGGGCAGCCACGAGCAGTACTTC. The chain combines TRBV7-2 with TRBJ2-7; D unclear. CDR3 size: 14 residues. Trimming shortened V by 0 bases and J by 5 bases, and 11 bases separated the two germline ends. From germline, CDR1 is SGHTA and CDR2 FQGNSA.

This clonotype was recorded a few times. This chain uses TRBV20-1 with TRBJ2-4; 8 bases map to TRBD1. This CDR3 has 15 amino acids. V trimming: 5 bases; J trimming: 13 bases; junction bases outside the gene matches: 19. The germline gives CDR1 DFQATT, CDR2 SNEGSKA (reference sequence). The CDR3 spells CSAPRRVRGHFEQYF. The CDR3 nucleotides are TGCAGTGCTCCTAGGCGCGTCAGGGGGCATTTTGAGCAGTACTTC.

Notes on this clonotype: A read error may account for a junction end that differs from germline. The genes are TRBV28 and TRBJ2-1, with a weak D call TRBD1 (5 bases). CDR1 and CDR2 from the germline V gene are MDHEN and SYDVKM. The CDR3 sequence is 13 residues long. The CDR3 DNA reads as TGCGCCAGCAGTTTACCTACAGGTACAGAGCAGTTCTTC. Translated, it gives CASSLPTGTEQFF. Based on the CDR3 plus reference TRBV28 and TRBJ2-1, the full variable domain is DVKVTQSSRYLVKRTGEKVFLECVQDMDHENMFWYRQDPGLGLRLIYFSYDVKMKEKGDIPEGYSVSREKKERFSLILESASTNQTSMYLCASSLPTGTEQFFGPGTRLTVL.

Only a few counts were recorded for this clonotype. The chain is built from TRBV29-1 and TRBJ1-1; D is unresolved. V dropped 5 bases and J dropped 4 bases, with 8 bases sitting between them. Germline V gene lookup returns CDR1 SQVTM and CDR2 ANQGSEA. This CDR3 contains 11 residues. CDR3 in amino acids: CSVQGSTEAFF. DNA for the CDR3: TGCAGCGTTCAAGGGAGCACTGAAGCTTTCTTT.

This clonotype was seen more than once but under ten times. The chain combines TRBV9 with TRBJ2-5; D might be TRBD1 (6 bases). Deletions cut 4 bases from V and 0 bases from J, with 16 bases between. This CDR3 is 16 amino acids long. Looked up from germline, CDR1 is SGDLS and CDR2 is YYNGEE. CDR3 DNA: TGTGCCAGCAGCCTTACCCCAACAGGGAACCAAGAGACCCAGTACTTC. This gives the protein CASSLTPTGNQETQYF.

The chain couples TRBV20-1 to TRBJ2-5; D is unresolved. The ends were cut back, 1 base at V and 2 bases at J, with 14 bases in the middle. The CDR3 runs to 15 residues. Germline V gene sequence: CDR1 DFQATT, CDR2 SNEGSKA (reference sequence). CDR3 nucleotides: TGCAGTGCTAGAGTTGTTAGGCGGCGGCAAGAGACCCAGTACTTC. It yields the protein CSARVVRRRQETQYF.

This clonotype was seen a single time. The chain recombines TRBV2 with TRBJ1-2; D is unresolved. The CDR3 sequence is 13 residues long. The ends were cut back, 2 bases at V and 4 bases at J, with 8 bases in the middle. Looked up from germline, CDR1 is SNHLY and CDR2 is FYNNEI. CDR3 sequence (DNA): TGTGCCAGCAGTGAACGGGAGGTCTATGGCTACACCTTC. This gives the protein CASSEREVYGYTF.

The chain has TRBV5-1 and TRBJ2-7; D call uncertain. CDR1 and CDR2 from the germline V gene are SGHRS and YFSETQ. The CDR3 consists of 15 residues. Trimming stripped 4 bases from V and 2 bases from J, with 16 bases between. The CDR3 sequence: CASSPSAGRPYEQYF. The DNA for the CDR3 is TGCGCCAGCAGCCCTTCCGCTGGACGACCCTACGAGCAGTACTTC.

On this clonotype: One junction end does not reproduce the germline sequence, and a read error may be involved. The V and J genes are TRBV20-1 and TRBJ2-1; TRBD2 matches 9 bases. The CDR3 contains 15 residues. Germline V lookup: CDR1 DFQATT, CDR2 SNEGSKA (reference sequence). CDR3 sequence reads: CSTRDLEREANEQFF. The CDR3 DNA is TGCAGTACTAGAGATCTGGAGCGGGAGGCTAATGAGCAGTTCTTC.

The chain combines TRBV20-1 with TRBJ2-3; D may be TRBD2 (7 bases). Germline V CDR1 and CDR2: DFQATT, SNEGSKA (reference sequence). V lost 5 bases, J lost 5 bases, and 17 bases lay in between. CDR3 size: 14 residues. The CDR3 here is CSAPHGGGGDTQYF. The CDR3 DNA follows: TGCAGTGCTCCCCACGGGGGAGGGGGAGATACGCAGTATTTT.

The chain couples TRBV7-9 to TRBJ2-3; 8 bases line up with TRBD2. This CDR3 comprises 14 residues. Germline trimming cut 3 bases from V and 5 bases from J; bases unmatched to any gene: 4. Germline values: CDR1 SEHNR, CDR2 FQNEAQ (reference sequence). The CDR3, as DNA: TGTGCCAGCAGCTTTAGCGGGAACAGAGATACGCAGTATTTT. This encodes CASSFSGNRDTQYF.

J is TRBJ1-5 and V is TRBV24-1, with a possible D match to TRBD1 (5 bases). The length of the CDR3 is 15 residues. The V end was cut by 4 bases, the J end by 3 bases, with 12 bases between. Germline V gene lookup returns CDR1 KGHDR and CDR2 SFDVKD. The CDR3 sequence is CATSEQGTFNQPQHF. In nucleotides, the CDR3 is TGTGCCACCAGTGAGCAGGGCACCTTCAATCAGCCCCAGCATTTT.